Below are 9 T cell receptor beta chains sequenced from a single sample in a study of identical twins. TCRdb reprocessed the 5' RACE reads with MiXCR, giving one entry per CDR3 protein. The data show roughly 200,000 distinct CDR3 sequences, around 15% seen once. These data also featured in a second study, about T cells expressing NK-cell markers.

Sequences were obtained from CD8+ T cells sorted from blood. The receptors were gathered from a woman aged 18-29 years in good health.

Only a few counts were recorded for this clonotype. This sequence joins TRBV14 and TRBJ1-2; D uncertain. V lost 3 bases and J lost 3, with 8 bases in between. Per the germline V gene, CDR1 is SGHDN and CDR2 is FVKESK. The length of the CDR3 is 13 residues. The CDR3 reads CASSQNRDYGYTF. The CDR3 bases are TGTGCCAGCAGCCAGAATCGGGACTATGGCTACACCTTC.

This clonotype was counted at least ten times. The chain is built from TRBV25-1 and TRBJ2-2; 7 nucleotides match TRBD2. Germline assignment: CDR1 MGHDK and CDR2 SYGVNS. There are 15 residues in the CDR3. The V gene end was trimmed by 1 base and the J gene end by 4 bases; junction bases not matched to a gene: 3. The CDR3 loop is CASSELAGATGELFF. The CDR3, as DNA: TGTGCCAGCAGTGAATTGGCGGGAGCCACCGGGGAGCTGTTTTTT.

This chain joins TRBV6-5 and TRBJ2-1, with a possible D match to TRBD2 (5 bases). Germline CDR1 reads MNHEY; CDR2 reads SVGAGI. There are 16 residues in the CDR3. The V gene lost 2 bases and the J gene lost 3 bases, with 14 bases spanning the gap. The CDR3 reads CASSYGGGRGYNEQFF. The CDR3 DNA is TGTGCCAGCAGTTACGGTGGCGGTCGGGGCTACAATGAGCAGTTCTTC.

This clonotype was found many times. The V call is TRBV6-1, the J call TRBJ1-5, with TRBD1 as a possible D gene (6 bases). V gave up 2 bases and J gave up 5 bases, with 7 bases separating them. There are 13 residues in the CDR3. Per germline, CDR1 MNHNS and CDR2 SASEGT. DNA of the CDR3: TGTGCCAGCAGTGAACAGGGGCATCAGCCCCAGCATTTT. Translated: CASSEQGHQPQHF.

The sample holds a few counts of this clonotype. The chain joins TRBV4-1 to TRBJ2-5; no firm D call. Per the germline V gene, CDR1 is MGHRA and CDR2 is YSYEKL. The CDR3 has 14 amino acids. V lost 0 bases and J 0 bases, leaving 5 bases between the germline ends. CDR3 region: CASSQDNYQETQYF. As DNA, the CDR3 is TGCGCCAGCAGCCAAGATAACTACCAAGAGACCCAGTACTTC.

The CDR3 DNA is TGCGCCAGCAGCCCTTTTTGGACCCCGGCGATGGTGCAGTTCTTC. Translated: CASSPFWTPAMVQFF. The rearrangement uses TRBV4-1 and TRBJ2-1; D gene ambiguous. This CDR3 spans 15 amino acids. Germline V gene lookup returns CDR1 MGHRA and CDR2 YSYEKL. The germline V and J ends were trimmed by 4 bases and 12 bases, with 22 bases remaining between them.

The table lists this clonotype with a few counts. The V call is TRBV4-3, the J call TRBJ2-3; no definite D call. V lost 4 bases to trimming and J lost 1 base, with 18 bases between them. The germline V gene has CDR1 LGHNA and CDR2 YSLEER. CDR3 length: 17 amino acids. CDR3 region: CASSPSPQLAGTDTQYF. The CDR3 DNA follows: TGCGCCAGCAGCCCCTCCCCCCAGCTGGCGGGCACAGATACGCAGTATTTT.

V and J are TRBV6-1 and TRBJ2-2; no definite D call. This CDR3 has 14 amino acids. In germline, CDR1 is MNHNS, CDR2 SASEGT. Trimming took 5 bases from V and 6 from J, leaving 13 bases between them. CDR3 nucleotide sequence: TGTGCCAGCAGTCCGGACCGAGCCGCCGGGGAGCTGTTTTTT. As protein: CASSPDRAAGELFF.

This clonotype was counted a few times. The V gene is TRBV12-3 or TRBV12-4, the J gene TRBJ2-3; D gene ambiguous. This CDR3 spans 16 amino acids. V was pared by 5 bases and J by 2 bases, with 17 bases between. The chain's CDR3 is CASSPDRVALTDTQYF. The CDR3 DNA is TGTGCCAGCAGTCCAGACCGCGTGGCCCTCACAGATACGCAGTATTTT.